The 3 T cell receptor beta chains below all came from one sample that was sequenced in a study of shared T cell receptors in the human thymus. Here immunoSEQ multiplex PCR was the method, and the copy in TCRdb shows in-frame clones only, minus some. This sample has fewer than 700,000 clones, with more than 75% found just once. The same data also contributed to another study, on human thymus T cells.

Sequencing was performed on thymocytes. These receptor sequences come from a boy in the first two years of life with a congenital heart defect.

The genes are TRBV4-3 and TRBJ1-1; 7 nucleotides match TRBD1. The J segment lost 3 bases and the V segment lost 8 bases, leaving 6 bases of the junction unmatched. The CDR3 sequence is 13 residues long. Germline values: CDR1 LGHNA, CDR2 YSLEER. The CDR3 is CASGSDRDTEAFF. CDR3 nucleotide sequence: TGCGCCAGCGGATCCGACAGGGACACTGAAGCTTTCTTT.

V gene TRBV7-6 combines with J gene TRBJ2-7, with 13 bases matching TRBD2. Germline V lookup: CDR1 SGHVS, CDR2 FNYEAQ. V shed 3 bases and J 6 bases; nucleotides not matched to a gene: 5. This CDR3 is 15 amino acids long. CDR3 DNA: TGTGCCAGCAGCTTGGAGGGACTAGCGGGACCCGAGCAGTACTTC. The encoded protein is CASSLEGLAGPEQYF. The complete variable domain, with remaining parts taken from reference TRBV7-6 and TRBJ2-7, reads GAGVSQSPRYKVTKRGQDVALRCDPISGHVSLYWYRQALGQGPEFLTYFNYEAQQDKSGLPNDRFSAERPEGSISTLTIQRTEQRDSAMYRCASSLEGLAGPEQYFGPGTRLTVT.

The V and J genes are TRBV27 and TRBJ1-2; TRBD1 aligns across 8 bases. V lost 6 bases and J lost 4; bases outside the gene matches: 7. The CDR3 totals 14 residues. In germline, CDR1 is MNHEY, CDR2 SMNVEV (reference sequence). The CDR3 sequence: CASRGPGGGYGYTF. CDR3 nucleotide sequence: TGTGCCAGCAGGGGGCCAGGGGGCGGCTATGGCTACACCTTC.